Detailed here is one T cell receptor (beta chain). This sample is drawn from a study of blood T cell repertoires in COVID-19. Background on the study: COVID-19 samples collected from the United States, Italy and Spain covered acute and convalescent phases. Nucleic acid was either cDNA or gDNA, and it came from T cells, B-cell-depleted T cells, or PBMCs.

Source study methods: Using reference gene primer amplification, nucleated cell counts were estimated. The table came from immunoSEQ multiplex PCR; TCRdb's copy has only in-frame clones and leaves some out. The V and J calls and clone size are taken from that table; D and trimming were inferred from the DNA. The table lists more than 95,000 clones, around four fifths of them singletons. The TCR sequence derives from a human donor in a cohort sampled during active COVID-19. Input material: peripheral blood.

CDR3 loop: CASSQRTGTGELFF. The CDR3 DNA follows: TGTGCCAGCAGTCAACGTACGGGCACCGGGGAGCTGTTTTTT. The V gene is TRBV28, the J gene TRBJ2-2; D not certain. Germline V CDR1 and CDR2: MDHEN, SYDVKM. The CDR3 is made up of 14 amino acids. Trimming removed 5 bases from V and 4 bases from J, with 11 bases in between.